These 12 T cell receptor beta chains share one sample of origin, sequenced in a study of T-cell memory formation after mild COVID-19. MiXCR, applied by TCRdb to the 5' RACE reads, yields one record per CDR3 protein. This sample has some 320,000 distinct CDR3 sequences, with more than 15% found just once. Sequencing was performed on PBMCs or a T cell subset sorted from them (not recorded which). The receptors were gathered from a man aged 18 to 29 who had mild COVID-19 (a few samples of this study predate the infection). Cell type and time point are not known.

This chain uses TRBV9 with TRBJ2-1; D unresolved. The CDR3 consists of 13 residues. Germline V CDR1 and CDR2: SGDLS, YYNGEE. V dropped 7 bases and J dropped 9 bases, with 17 bases sitting between them. The CDR3 reads CASALSGRGEQFF. The CDR3 DNA reads TGTGCCAGCGCTTTATCCGGCCGTGGTGAGCAGTTCTTC.

This clonotype was detected many times. The V and J genes are TRBV5-1 and TRBJ2-4; possibly TRBD1 for D (5 bases). V lost 3 bases, J lost 3 bases, and 13 bases lay in between. The V gene's germline CDR1 is SGHRS and CDR2 YFSETQ. This CDR3 contains 15 residues. Written as DNA, the CDR3 is TGCGCCAGCAGCTCTGGACACTCCGGCAAAAACATTCAGTACTTC. Translated, it gives CASSSGHSGKNIQYF.

There are a few counts of this clonotype. This chain links TRBV4-3 with TRBJ1-6; possibly TRBD1 for D (5 bases). Per the germline V gene, CDR1 is LGHNA and CDR2 is YSLEER. V shed 5 bases and J shed 6 bases, with 11 bases lying between them. This CDR3 is built from 14 residues. The CDR3 DNA is TGCGCCAGCAGCGGACACGTTTTTAATTCACCCCTCCACTTT. This encodes CASSGHVFNSPLHF.

In its sample, this clonotype was seen many times. The V and J genes are TRBV9 and TRBJ2-3; D call uncertain. V lost 0 bases, J lost 2 bases, and 7 bases lay in between. Germline lookup yields CDR1 SGDLS and CDR2 YYNGEE. CDR3 length equals 14 residues. CDR3: CASSVVWNTDTQYF. The CDR3 region has the DNA TGTGCCAGCAGCGTAGTTTGGAACACAGATACGCAGTATTTT.

This chain uses TRBV7-9 with TRBJ2-5, with D possibly TRBD2 on 6 matching bases. The CDR3 extends over 15 amino acids. The germline V gene encodes CDR1 SEHNR and CDR2 FQNEAQ (reference sequence). V lost 5 bases, J lost 4 bases, and 17 bases lay in between. CDR3 loop: CASSPRLNGGETQYF. In DNA, the CDR3 is TGTGCCAGCAGCCCTCGACTAAACGGGGGAGAGACCCAGTACTTC.

The chain carries TRBV19 and TRBJ1-6, with D hard to call. From germline, CDR1 is LNHDA and CDR2 SQIVND (reference sequence). The V and J ends lost 4 bases and 3 bases respectively, with 10 bases between them. The CDR3 length is 15 residues. CDR3 region: CASSSWILYNSPLHF. DNA for the CDR3: TGTGCCAGTAGTAGCTGGATCCTCTATAATTCACCCCTCCACTTT. Filled out from reference TRBV19 and TRBJ1-6, the complete variable domain reads DGGITQSPKYLFRKEGQNVTLSCEQNLNHDAMYWYRQDPGQGLRLIYYSQIVNDFQKGDIAEGYSVSREKKESFPLTVTSAQKNPTAFYLCASSSWILYNSPLHFGNGTRLTVT.

Ten or more counts support this clonotype. J is TRBJ2-5 and V is TRBV10-3; TRBD1 or TRBD2 may be the D gene (5 bases each). Germline V gene lookup returns CDR1 ENHRY and CDR2 SYGVKD. The CDR3 loop spans 15 amino acids. The V end lost 3 bases, the J end lost 1 base, and 12 bases lay between the germline ends. The CDR3 is CAISDTTGAQETQYF. CDR3 DNA sequence: TGTGCCATCAGTGATACAACCGGGGCCCAAGAGACCCAGTACTTC.

The chain uses TRBV14 and TRBJ2-5; possibly TRBD2 for D (6 bases). V lost 1 base, J lost 4 bases, and 19 bases lay in between. CDR3 length: 17 amino acids. Germline CDR1 SGHDN, CDR2 FVKESK. The CDR3 spells CASSQVWGFGSRETQYF. The DNA of the CDR3 is TGTGCCAGCAGCCAAGTATGGGGGTTCGGGAGTCGAGAGACCCAGTACTTC.

This clonotype was recorded many times. This sequence joins TRBV4-3 and TRBJ2-5; 7 bases are a match to TRBD1. Losses at the gene ends were 2 bases for V and 4 bases for J; bases not matched to a gene: 7. There are 15 residues in the CDR3. CDR1 is LGHNA and CDR2 is YSLEER in the germline V gene. This CDR3 reads CASSQRGLGGETQYF. As DNA, the CDR3 is TGCGCCAGCAGCCAAAGGGGGCTAGGGGGAGAGACCCAGTACTTC.

The table lists this clonotype with a few counts. This chain joins TRBV7-9 and TRBJ2-7; tentatively, D is TRBD2 (7 bases). Looked up from germline, CDR1 is SEHNR and CDR2 is FQNEAQ (reference sequence). The V end lost 4 bases, the J end lost 1 base, and 17 bases lay between the germline ends. The CDR3 is 16 residues long. The CDR3 nucleotides read TGTGCCAGCAGCTCCACCGGGGGGCTGGGGTCCTACGAGCAGTACTTC. Translated: CASSSTGGLGSYEQYF.

This clonotype was seen only a few times. The chain combines TRBV19 with TRBJ1-5; possibly TRBD1 for D (6 bases). This CDR3 contains 14 residues. Germline V gene lookup returns CDR1 LNHDA and CDR2 SQIVND (reference sequence). With 11 bases removed from V and 1 base from J, the gap between germline ends came to 15 bases. The CDR3: CAGGGGNSNQPQHF. The CDR3 bases are TGTGCCGGAGGAGGGGGGAACAGCAATCAGCCCCAGCATTTT.

This clonotype has a handful of counts. The rearrangement uses TRBV2 and TRBJ1-5; D is unresolved. Trimming stripped 2 bases from V and 4 bases from J, with 9 bases between. Germline CDR1 reads SNHLY; CDR2 reads FYNNEI. The CDR3 has 14 residues. CDR3 region: CASSESVWNQPQHF. The CDR3 DNA reads as TGTGCCAGCAGTGAATCGGTGTGGAATCAGCCCCAGCATTTT. Based on the CDR3 plus reference TRBV2 and TRBJ1-5, the full variable domain is EPEVTQTPSHQVTQMGQEVILRCVPISNHLYFYWYRQILGQKVEFLVSFYNNEISEKSEIFDDQFSVERPDGSNFTLKIRSTKLEDSAMYFCASSESVWNQPQHFGDGTRLSIL.